Sequencing of this TCR beta chain was carried out in a study of T-cell reconstitution after alpha-beta-depleted transplantation in children. Unique molecular identifiers were used to barcode this TCRbeta library. Using its own MiXCR run on the PCR reads, TCRdb lists one record per CDR3 protein. Of hundreds of thousands of distinct CDR3 sequences in the sample, about 33% were seen once. The CDR3 runs 16 residues. V lost 4 bases, J lost 0 bases, and 15 bases lay in between. The V gene's germline CDR1 is MGHDK and CDR2 SYGVNS. This clonotype was found a few times. This specimen consisted of PBMCs from the stem cell graft donor, obtained from the stem cell graft. This clonotype was obtained from a human donor who donated a stem cell graft to a child with aplastic anemia. V gene TRBV25-1 combines with J gene TRBJ2-5, with D unresolved. Here the CDR3 reads CASSGLQSSYQETQYF. The CDR3 nucleotides are TGTGCCAGCAGTGGCCTACAGAGCTCGTACCAAGAGACCCAGTACTTC.